This T cell receptor beta chain emerged from a study of cytotoxic CD8 clonotypes in ibrutinib-treated CLL. General study findings and limits: Public clonotypes, rarely seen, contracted or held steady on treatment. Collection times varied between progressing and sustained-remission patients.

With respect to this clone: Its specificity is unknown.

Germline CDR1 MDHEN, CDR2 SYDVKM. The CDR3 has 14 amino acids. Trimming cost V 7 bases and J 2 bases; bases outside gene matches: 7. Assay used: immunoSEQ multiplex PCR; TCRdb lists only in-frame clones, some missing. The table has around 160,000 clones, around nine tenths seen once. The V call is TRBV28, the J call TRBJ2-7; 8 positions agree with TRBD1. The receptor comes from a human donor with chronic lymphocytic leukemia. This sample comprised PBMCs, obtained at disease progression, from a patient treated with ibrutinib. The CDR3 is CASTLTGAPYEQYF. CDR3 nucleotide sequence: TGTGCCAGCACCTTGACAGGGGCTCCCTACGAGCAGTACTTC.